These 28 T cell receptor beta chains were all obtained from the same sample, sequenced in a study of shared clonotypes between healthy human individuals. Here immunoSEQ multiplex PCR was the method, and the copy in TCRdb shows in-frame clones only, minus some. The profile shows some 2.3 million clones, over 85% of them singletons. The sample comprised naive CD4+ T cells from PBMCs. As to subset: CD45RA+ positively selected. These receptor sequences come from a young man in good health. Some clones in this sample may be carry-over from other donors' samples.

The chain has TRBV2 and TRBJ1-1; D is ambiguous. Trimming pared 8 bases from V and 4 bases from J, leaving 14 bases between. In germline, CDR1 is SNHLY, CDR2 FYNNEI. The CDR3 has 13 residues. In nucleotides, the CDR3 is TGTGCCAGCTTCCGGGTAGAGGGCACTGAAGCTTTCTTT. Protein: CASFRVEGTEAFF.

J is TRBJ2-1 and V is TRBV6-1; D may be TRBD1 or TRBD2 (5 bases each). Trimming left V 6 bases short and J 1 base short, with 7 bases between. There are 13 residues in the CDR3. Germline V lookup: CDR1 MNHNS, CDR2 SASEGT. This chain's CDR3 is CASRGESYNEQFF. The CDR3 coding sequence is TGTGCCAGCAGGGGGGAGTCCTACAATGAGCAGTTCTTC.

The chain has TRBV28 and TRBJ2-3; a possible D gene is TRBD1 (5 bases). V lost 3 bases to trimming and J lost 0 bases, with 10 bases between them. The germline V gene has CDR1 MDHEN and CDR2 SYDVKM. CDR3 size: 15 residues. The CDR3 region has the DNA TGTGCCAGCAGTTTCCGCAGGGTTAGCACAGATACGCAGTATTTT. Translated: CASSFRRVSTDTQYF.

The V and J genes are TRBV4-1 and TRBJ1-4, with no clear D. The germline V gene encodes CDR1 MGHRA and CDR2 YSYEKL. Between the trimmed V and J ends, which lost 1 base and 8 bases, there was a span of 14 bases. The CDR3 runs to 15 residues. The CDR3 bases are TGCGCCAGCAGCCAAGTCGCTCAGGTGTACGAAAAACTGTTTTTT. Its translation: CASSQVAQVYEKLFF.

This chain uses TRBV7-9 with TRBJ1-2; no reliable D call. Germline values: CDR1 SEHNR, CDR2 FQNEAQ (reference sequence). The CDR3 is made up of 15 amino acids. Deletions cut 2 bases from V and 4 bases from J, with 14 bases between. DNA for the CDR3: TGTGCCAGCAGCTTAATTCCCGCTCCCCCCTATGGCTACACCTTC. It codes for CASSLIPAPPYGYTF.

The V gene is TRBV5-4, the J gene TRBJ2-5, with 8 bases matching TRBD1. V shed 4 bases and J 3 bases; nucleotides not matched to a gene: 8. CDR1 and CDR2 (germline): SGHNT, YYREEE (reference sequence). The CDR3 covers 15 residues. This CDR3 is CASSHPGGREETQYF. The DNA for the CDR3 is TGTGCCAGCAGCCATCCAGGGGGCAGAGAAGAGACCCAGTACTTC. Together with reference TRBV5-4 and TRBJ2-5, the CDR3 gives the full variable domain: ETGVTQSPTHLIKTRGQQVTLRCSSQSGHNTVSWYQQALGQGPQFIFQYYREEENGRGNFPPRFSGLQFPNYSSELNVNALELDDSALYLCASSHPGGREETQYFGPGTRLLVL.

The rearrangement links TRBV11-3 to TRBJ2-7; 8 bases agree with TRBD2. CDR3 length: 13 residues. From germline, CDR1 is SGHNT and CDR2 YENEEA. Losses at the gene ends were 5 bases for V and 6 bases for J; bases not matched to a gene: 6. The CDR3 nucleotides are TGTGCCAGCAGCGCATCTAGCGGGTTCGAGCAGTACTTC. Translation gives CASSASSGFEQYF.

V usage is TRBV6-5 and J usage is TRBJ2-7; a weak D match, TRBD1 (5 bases). Trimming left V 4 bases short and J 4 bases short, with 14 bases between. The CDR3 consists of 14 residues. Germline V gene lookup returns CDR1 MNHEY and CDR2 SVGAGI. CDR3 amino acids: CASSSRGRGYEQYF. CDR3 DNA: TGTGCCAGCAGTTCTAGGGGCCGAGGATACGAGCAGTACTTC.

The chain combines TRBV9 with TRBJ2-3, with unresolved D. Germline CDR1 reads SGDLS; CDR2 reads YYNGEE. The CDR3 contains 14 residues. Trimming took off 2 bases at V and 6 bases at J, with 13 bases between the two ends. CDR3 amino acids: CASSVSASWDTQYF. Written as DNA, the CDR3 is TGTGCCAGCAGCGTGTCTGCGAGCTGGGATACGCAGTATTTT. The whole variable domain, filled in from reference TRBV9 and TRBJ2-3, reads DSGVTQTPKHLITATGQRVTLRCSPRSGDLSVYWYQQSLDQGLQFLIQYYNGEERAKGNILERFSAQQFPDLHSELNLSSLELGDSALYFCASSVSASWDTQYFGPGTRLTVL.

In its sample, this clone was seen a few times. Other nucleotide sequences from this sample produce the same CDR3. The V gene is TRBV28, the J gene TRBJ1-1; D unresolved. Trimming pared 5 bases from V and 4 bases from J, leaving 5 bases between. Germline V gene sequence: CDR1 MDHEN, CDR2 SYDVKM. This CDR3 comprises 11 residues. The CDR3 bases are TGTGCCAGCAGTCGAGGCACTGAAGCTTTCTTT. It specifies CASSRGTEAFF. Complete variable domain (other parts from reference TRBV28 and TRBJ1-1): DVKVTQSSRYLVKRTGEKVFLECVQDMDHENMFWYRQDPGLGLRLIYFSYDVKMKEKGDIPEGYSVSREKKERFSLILESASTNQTSMYLCASSRGTEAFFGQGTRLTVV.

Here the CDR3 DNA reads TGTGCCAGCAGACCCCGGGTTAGCTCCTACAATGAGCAGTTCTTC. It translates to CASRPRVSSYNEQFF. The V and J genes are TRBV6-1 and TRBJ2-1, with no clear D. The CDR3 contains 15 residues. Germline CDR1 and CDR2: MNHNS and SASEGT. The V and J ends lost 6 bases and 0 bases respectively, with 12 bases between them.

The rearrangement links TRBV6-1 to TRBJ2-5, with 7 bases aligning to TRBD1. The V gene end was trimmed by 7 bases and the J gene end by 4 bases; junction bases not matched to a gene: 9. CDR3 length equals 14 residues. Germline lookup yields CDR1 MNHNS and CDR2 SASEGT. The CDR3 DNA follows: TGTGCCAGCATGTGGGGACAGCTGGGAGAGACCCAGTACTTC. Its translation: CASMWGQLGETQYF.

The chain carries TRBV5-1 and TRBJ2-1; D remains unclear. The CDR3 loop spans 17 amino acids. V was clipped by 4 bases and J by 0 bases, with 17 bases between them. In germline, CDR1 is SGHRS, CDR2 YFSETQ. CDR3 coding DNA: TGCGCCAGCAGCACAACCCCCTCGACAAGCTCCTACAATGAGCAGTTCTTC. The encoded protein is CASSTTPSTSSYNEQFF.

The J gene is TRBJ2-7, the V gene TRBV28; 7 positions match TRBD2. This CDR3 spans 16 amino acids. V dropped 5 bases and J dropped 3; count of bases not matched to a gene: 13. Per germline, CDR1 MDHEN and CDR2 SYDVKM. The CDR3 DNA sequence: TGTGCCAGCAGTCAGCGACTAGCACGAGAGTTCTACGAGCAGTACTTC. Translated: CASSQRLAREFYEQYF.

In this sample, this clone turned up a few times. V and J are TRBV6-6 and TRBJ1-5; D unclear. Germline assignment: CDR1 MNHNY and CDR2 SVGAGI (reference sequence). Trimming cost V 4 bases and J 3 bases, with 4 bases left between them. The CDR3 totals 12 residues. This chain's CDR3 is CASSFLNQPQHF. CDR3 DNA: TGTGCCAGCAGTTTCCTCAATCAGCCCCAGCATTTT.

The V gene is TRBV28, the J gene TRBJ2-7; 7 bases map to TRBD1. This CDR3 contains 16 residues. CDR1 and CDR2 from the germline V gene are MDHEN and SYDVKM. V gave up 2 bases and J gave up 7 bases; unmatched junction bases: 14. CDR3 amino acids: CASSLRGQGGPREQYF. CDR3 in DNA: TGTGCCAGCAGTTTAAGGGGGCAGGGCGGTCCTCGGGAGCAGTACTTC.

The chain uses TRBV5-1 and TRBJ2-3, with unresolved D. The CDR3 has 17 amino acids. V was shortened by 4 bases and J by 0 bases, with 18 bases between the two germline ends. From germline, CDR1 is SGHRS and CDR2 YFSETQ. CDR3 region: CASSPPSSAISTDTQYF. The DNA for the CDR3 is TGCGCCAGCAGCCCACCGTCGAGCGCGATTAGCACAGATACGCAGTATTTT.

A note on this clone: Other DNA sequences in this specimen translate into the identical CDR3. The J gene is TRBJ1-2, the V gene TRBV30; D is uncertain. The germline V gene encodes CDR1 GTSNPN and CDR2 SVGIG (reference sequence). V gave up 2 bases and J gave up 0 bases, with 7 bases separating them. This CDR3 is 13 amino acids long. This CDR3 reads CAWSRDSNYGYTF. CDR3 DNA sequence: TGTGCCTGGAGTCGAGACTCTAACTATGGCTACACCTTC.

V is TRBV7-3 and J is TRBJ2-5, with D maybe TRBD2 (5 bases). The CDR3 loop spans 14 amino acids. The germline V gene encodes CDR1 SGHTA and CDR2 FQGTGA. V shed 2 bases and J shed 4 bases, with 11 bases lying between them. CDR3 residues: CASSLEAGGETQYF. The CDR3 DNA is TGTGCCAGCAGCTTAGAGGCGGGCGGAGAGACCCAGTACTTC.

The chain employs TRBV27 and TRBJ2-4, with 10 bases matching TRBD2. The CDR3 spans 16 residues. CDR1 and CDR2 from the germline V gene are MNHEY and SMNVEV (reference sequence). J lost 9 bases, V lost 3 bases, and 11 bases had no gene match. The CDR3 DNA is TGTGCCAGCAGTTTGTACGGGACTAGCGATTCCGGCATTCAGTACTTC. This codes for CASSLYGTSDSGIQYF.

The rearrangement links TRBV11-2 to TRBJ2-6; no firm D call. The germline V gene encodes CDR1 SGHAT and CDR2 FQNNGV. The CDR3 is made up of 16 amino acids. V gave up 4 bases and J gave up 4 bases, with 14 bases separating them. CDR3 in amino acids: CASSSLSGAGANVLTF. In DNA, the CDR3 is TGTGCCAGCAGCTCCCTTTCAGGCGCCGGGGCCAACGTCCTGACTTTC.

This chain joins TRBV4-2 and TRBJ2-3; D may match TRBD1 or TRBD2 (5 bases each). V lost 6 bases, J lost 2 bases, and 21 bases lay in between. Germline V gives CDR1 LGHNA, CDR2 YNFKEQ. CDR3 size: 17 residues. CDR3 amino acids: CASSPNPSGTVTDTQYF. In DNA form, the CDR3 reads TGTGCCAGCAGTCCCAATCCTTCCGGGACCGTCACAGATACGCAGTATTTT.

The chain employs TRBV6-1 and TRBJ2-2; either TRBD1 or TRBD2 may supply D (5 bases each). The V gene lost 4 bases and the J gene lost 5 bases, with 11 bases spanning the gap. Germline CDR1 reads MNHNS; CDR2 reads SASEGT. CDR3 length equals 14 residues. Here the CDR3 DNA reads TGTGCCAGCAGTGCGTCGGGGACGACCGGGGAGCTGTTTTTT. Its protein product is CASSASGTTGELFF.

The V and J genes are TRBV4-3 and TRBJ2-1, with 10 bases aligning to TRBD2. With 0 bases clipped from V and 8 bases from J, the junction kept 10 bases outside the gene matches. This CDR3 region has 17 residues. Germline V lookup: CDR1 LGHNA, CDR2 YSLEER. The CDR3 nucleotides are TGCGCCAGCAGCCAAGACCCAGCGGGAGGGCCTACCTATGAGCAGTTCTTC. The encoded protein is CASSQDPAGGPTYEQFF.

With regard to this clone: Other DNA sequences of this sample code for an identical CDR3. The J gene is TRBJ2-7, the V gene TRBV7-2; 7 bases map to TRBD1. CDR1 and CDR2 from the germline V gene are SGHTA and FQGNSA. This CDR3 is 15 amino acids long. Trimming cost V 1 base and J 0 bases; bases outside gene matches: 3. The DNA for the CDR3 is TGTGCCAGCAGCTTAGTCAGGGGGAGCTCCTACGAGCAGTACTTC. It is translated as CASSLVRGSSYEQYF.

The chain joins TRBV28 to TRBJ2-2; D call uncertain. Germline CDR1 MDHEN, CDR2 SYDVKM. CDR3 length equals 16 residues. The V end was cut by 3 bases, the J end by 4 bases, with 15 bases between. CDR3 residues: CASSLLKPPLTGELFF. In nucleotides, the CDR3 is TGTGCCAGCAGTTTGCTTAAGCCCCCCCTCACCGGGGAGCTGTTTTTT.

About this clone itself: The same CDR3 arises from other DNA sequences in this sample as well. The rearrangement joins TRBV6-1 to TRBJ1-4; TRBD1 is a possible D gene (6 bases). CDR1 and CDR2 from the germline V gene are MNHNS and SASEGT. Trimming took off 1 base at V and 7 bases at J, with 10 bases between the two ends. This CDR3 is built from 14 residues. CDR3 nucleotide sequence: TGTGCCAGCAGTGAAGGGGGGGGGCGTGAAAAACTGTTTTTT. Translating it yields CASSEGGGREKLFF.

This chain uses TRBV18 with TRBJ1-3; weak D call: TRBD1 (5 bases). Germline values: CDR1 KGHSH, CDR2 LQKENI. V was pared by 4 bases and J by 0 bases, with 16 bases between. The CDR3 spans 17 residues. The CDR3 DNA reads as TGTGCCAGCTCACTGCTCGGGGACGCATACTCTGGAAACACCATATATTTT. Translation gives CASSLLGDAYSGNTIYF.